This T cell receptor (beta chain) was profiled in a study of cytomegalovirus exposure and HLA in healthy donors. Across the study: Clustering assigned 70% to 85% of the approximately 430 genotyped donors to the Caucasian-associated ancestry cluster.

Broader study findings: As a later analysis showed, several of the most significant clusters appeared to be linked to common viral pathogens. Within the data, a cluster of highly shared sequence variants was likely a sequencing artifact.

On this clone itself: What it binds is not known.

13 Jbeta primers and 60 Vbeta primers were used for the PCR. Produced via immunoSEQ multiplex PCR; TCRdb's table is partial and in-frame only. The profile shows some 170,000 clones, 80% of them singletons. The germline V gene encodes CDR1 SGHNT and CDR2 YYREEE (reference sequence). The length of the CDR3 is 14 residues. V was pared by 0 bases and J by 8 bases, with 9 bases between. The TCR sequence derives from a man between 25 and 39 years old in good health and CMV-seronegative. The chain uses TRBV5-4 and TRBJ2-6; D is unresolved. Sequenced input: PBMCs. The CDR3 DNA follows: TGTGCCAGCAGCTTGGATCCGGTTACCAACGTCCTGACTTTC. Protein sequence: CASSLDPVTNVLTF.